This T cell receptor beta chain was documented in a study of radiotherapy plus CTLA-4 blockade in lung cancer. On the study more broadly: In about 20% of patients, objective responses were seen; approximately 34% had disease control.

Notes on the study in general: After radiotherapy and ipilimumab, tumor-derived clones expanded in peripheral blood. How blood T cell clones changed early, along with interferon-beta, reportedly forecast response best.

The assay was immunoSEQ multiplex PCR, and TCRdb's table has in-frame clones only and misses some. The sample contains over 30,000 clones, 60% to 75% of which appear only once. This clone was detected only a few times. Its antigen is unidentified. The TCR comes from a human donor with non-small cell lung cancer whose response to radiotherapy plus ipilimumab could not be evaluated. This sample comprised peripheral blood, obtained from a patient treated with radiotherapy plus ipilimumab.

CDR3 protein: CASSYGQGHSPLHF. The CDR3 DNA follows: TGCGCCAGCAGCTACGGACAGGGGCATTCACCCCTCCACTTT. This rearrangement joins TRBV5-1 to TRBJ1-6; 9 nucleotides align to TRBD1. V was pared by 3 bases and J by 8 bases, with 3 bases of the junction left unmatched. CDR3 length: 14 residues. CDR1 SGHRS and CDR2 YFSETQ come from the germline V gene. The variable domain in full, completed from reference TRBV5-1 and TRBJ1-6, reads KAGVTQTPRYLIKTRGQQVTLSCSPISGHRSVSWYQQTPGQGLQFLFEYFSETQRNKGNFPGRFSGRQFSNSRSEMNVSTLELGDSALYLCASSYGQGHSPLHFGNGTRLTVT.